This T cell receptor (beta chain) stems from a study of T cell repertoires in cytomegalovirus infection. Study background: Public TCR beta signatures marked donors with CMV infection and the matching HLA. Study findings and constraints: Cumulative public TCR beta family frequency identified carriers of CMV plus the relevant HLA. HLA-C-restricted CMV-specific TCR beta clonotypes were dominant in the ex vivo response.

This CDR3 comprises 17 residues. V was cut by 5 bases and J by 5 bases, with 21 bases left in between. This clonotype has a count of ten or more. What it recognizes is unknown. TCRdb reprocessed the reads with MiXCR, giving one entry per CDR3 protein. The table lists about 920,000 distinct CDR3 sequences, 31% of them singletons, with over 11% in the top ten. This chain links TRBV12-3 or TRBV12-4 with TRBJ2-2; tentative D call: TRBD1 (6 bases). The TCR was taken from a human donor in good health (CMV status not recorded). Some clones in this sample may be carry-over from other donors' samples. This specimen consisted of cultured CD8+ T cells from PBMCs, obtained from culture after CMV antigen stimulation. CDR3: CASSPSKAGVKTGELFF. The CDR3 DNA follows: TGTGCCAGCAGTCCCTCCAAAGCAGGGGTAAAAACCGGGGAGCTGTTTTTT.